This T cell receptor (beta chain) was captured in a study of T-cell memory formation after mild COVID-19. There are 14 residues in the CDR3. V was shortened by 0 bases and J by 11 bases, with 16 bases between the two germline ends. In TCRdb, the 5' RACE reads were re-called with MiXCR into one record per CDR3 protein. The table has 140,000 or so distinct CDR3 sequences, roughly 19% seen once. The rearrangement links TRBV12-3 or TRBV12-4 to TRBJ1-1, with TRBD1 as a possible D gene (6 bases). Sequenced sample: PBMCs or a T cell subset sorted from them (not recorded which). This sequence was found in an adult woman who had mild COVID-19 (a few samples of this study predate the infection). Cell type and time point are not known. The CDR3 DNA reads TGTGCCAGCAGTTTAGCGGGGGGCTACTCGTCGGCTTTCTTT. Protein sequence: CASSLAGGYSSAFF.